This TCR beta chain was obtained from a study of shared clonotypes between healthy human individuals. General study results and limits: Sharing of clonotypes among donors was expected to vary with sequencing depth.

CDR3 length: 11 residues. Between the trimmed V and J ends, which lost 2 bases and 6 bases, there was a span of 3 bases. Germline V gives CDR1 LNHDA, CDR2 SQIVND (reference sequence). Turning to this clone: Its antigen is unknown. Other DNA sequences in the same sample also yield this CDR3.

Measured with immunoSEQ multiplex PCR; TCRdb has only the in-frame clones, and not every one. The sample holds roughly 410,000 clones; approximately 97% are singletons and the top ten take about 0.32%. J is TRBJ2-3 and V is TRBV19; D ambiguous. This receptor was obtained from a man under 40 in good health. The sequenced material came from memory CD8+ T cells sorted from blood. Subset: CD45RO+ cells pooled with CCR7-negative TemRA cells. CDR3 region: CASSIRDTQYF. DNA for the CDR3: TGTGCCAGTAGTATAAGGGATACGCAGTATTTT. The whole variable domain, remainder taken from reference TRBV19 and TRBJ2-3, is DGGITQSPKYLFRKEGQNVTLSCEQNLNHDAMYWYRQDPGQGLRLIYYSQIVNDFQKGDIAEGYSVSREKKESFPLTVTSAQKNPTAFYLCASSIRDTQYFGPGTRLTVL.